The 23 T cell receptor beta chains reported below all come from one sample, sequenced in a study of cytomegalovirus exposure and HLA in healthy donors (dated by TCRdb to about 2017). Library method: the immunoSEQ multiplex PCR assay. A mixture of 60 forward primers for TCR Vbeta segments and 13 reverse primers for TCR Jbeta segments was used in the multiplex PCR. TCRdb limited this immuneACCESS table to in-frame rearrangements with V and J called. A share of clones is missing; checked studies link under half to unresolved V genes, and the rest is unexplained. A total of under 150,000 clones appear in this sample, approximately 86% of them only once. The ten largest clones capture about 1.8% of the sample. The sequenced sample was PBMCs. The receptor set was obtained from a boy aged 10-17 years in good health and CMV-seronegative.

The CDR3 region is CASSSRVEQPQHF. The CDR3 bases are TGTGCCAGCAGTTCGAGGGTTGAGCAGCCCCAGCATTTT. V usage is TRBV6-6 and J usage is TRBJ1-5; no clear D gene. The germline CDR1 and CDR2 sequences are MNHNY and SVGAGI (reference sequence). This CDR3 is built from 13 residues. Trimming removed 4 bases at V and 7 bases at J, with 11 bases between.

Written as DNA, the CDR3 is TGCGCCAGCAGCGGGGGGGAAATACAGATAAATACGCAGTATTTT. Amino acid sequence: CASSGGEIQINTQYF. This chain connects TRBV5-1 to TRBJ2-3, with 7 nucleotides matching TRBD2. The V gene end was trimmed by 4 bases and the J gene end by 7 bases; junction bases not matched to a gene: 12. The CDR3 totals 15 residues. The germline CDR1 and CDR2 sequences are SGHRS and YFSETQ.

V and J are TRBV7-3 and TRBJ2-1, with 11 bases lining up with TRBD2. The germline gives CDR1 SGHTA, CDR2 FQGTGA. This CDR3 spans 15 amino acids. V gave up 5 bases and J gave up 5 bases; unmatched junction bases: 5. CDR3 sequence reads: CASSPGTSGDNEQFF. CDR3 coding DNA: TGTGCCAGCAGCCCAGGGACTAGCGGCGACAATGAGCAGTTCTTC.

The CDR3 region is CASSEPTRAGEGETQYF. The CDR3 nucleotides read TGTGCCAGCAGTGAGCCTACAAGGGCAGGGGAGGGAGAGACCCAGTACTTC. This sequence joins TRBV6-1 and TRBJ2-5, with D perhaps matching TRBD2 (7 bases). CDR1 is MNHNS, CDR2 SASEGT, per germline. The CDR3 spans 17 residues. V lost 3 bases and J 4 bases, leaving 21 bases between the germline ends.

V is TRBV6-5 and J is TRBJ2-2; D perhaps matches TRBD2 (5 bases). The CDR3 extends over 16 amino acids. Germline lookup yields CDR1 MNHEY and CDR2 SVGAGI. V lost 0 bases and J 7 bases, leaving 15 bases between the germline ends. The CDR3 reads CASSYSWAVGSGELFF. CDR3 sequence (DNA): TGTGCCAGCAGTTACTCGTGGGCCGTTGGGAGCGGGGAGCTGTTTTTT.

J is TRBJ2-7 and V is TRBV5-6; 7 bases align to TRBD1. V lost 0 bases and J lost 7; bases outside the gene matches: 4. CDR1 and CDR2 from the germline V gene are SGHDT and YYEEEE. This CDR3 has 13 amino acids. CDR3 residues: CASSLDRGWEQYF. CDR3 nucleotides: TGTGCCAGCAGCTTGGACAGGGGCTGGGAGCAGTACTTC.

This clone was counted once. The chain combines TRBV9 with TRBJ2-7, with no clear D. This CDR3 has 13 residues. Germline V lookup: CDR1 SGDLS, CDR2 YYNGEE. V lost 0 bases to trimming and J lost 1 base, with 5 bases between them. The CDR3 DNA reads as TGTGCCAGCAGCGTAGCTAGTTCCTACGAGCAGTACTTC. Translating gives CASSVASSYEQYF. Combining the CDR3 with reference TRBV9 and TRBJ2-7 gives the whole variable domain DSGVTQTPKHLITATGQRVTLRCSPRSGDLSVYWYQQSLDQGLQFLIQYYNGEERAKGNILERFSAQQFPDLHSELNLSSLELGDSALYFCASSVASSYEQYFGPGTRLTVT.

The rearrangement uses TRBV6-5 and TRBJ2-7, with TRBD2 matching over 8 bases. With 5 bases clipped from V and 0 bases from J, the junction kept 6 bases outside the gene matches. CDR1 is MNHEY, CDR2 SVGAGI, per germline. The CDR3 contains 15 residues. The DNA for the CDR3 is TGTGCCAGCAGTCGGGAGCGGGGGAGCTCCTACGAGCAGTACTTC. This encodes CASSRERGSSYEQYF.

The chain uses TRBV18 and TRBJ1-5, with D possibly matching TRBD1 (5 bases). V was clipped by 1 base and J by 2 bases, with 9 bases between them. The germline CDR1 and CDR2 sequences are KGHSH and LQKENI. The CDR3 runs to 15 residues. The CDR3 spells CASSPRGAGNQPQHF. CDR3 nucleotide sequence: TGTGCCAGCTCACCACGGGGCGCCGGCAATCAGCCCCAGCATTTT.

There are many counts of this clone. The rearrangement links TRBV29-1 to TRBJ1-1; no firm D call. V lost 6 bases, J lost 1 base, and 3 bases lay in between. Germline V lookup: CDR1 SQVTM, CDR2 ANQGSEA. CDR3 length: 10 residues. The CDR3 sequence is CSVKNTEAFF. The CDR3 nucleotides are TGCAGCGTCAAGAACACTGAAGCTTTCTTT.

This chain links TRBV6-5 with TRBJ2-7; D not resolved. The germline V and J ends were trimmed by 6 bases and 3 bases, with 12 bases remaining between them. Germline V gene sequence: CDR1 MNHEY, CDR2 SVGAGI. The CDR3 totals 13 residues. CDR3 residues: CASSLRGGYEQYF. DNA of the CDR3: TGTGCCAGCAGCCTCCGAGGTGGCTACGAGCAGTACTTC.

V usage is TRBV21-1 and J usage is TRBJ1-1; the DNA was not compared with TRBD1, the D call given in the table. TRBV21-1 has pseudogene status. The CDR3 length is 14 residues. CDR3 DNA: TGTGCCAGCAGCACCGCCCAGGGGCACACTGAAGCTTTCTTT. As protein: CASSTAQGHTEAFF.

This chain connects TRBV19 to TRBJ1-1; 7 bases align to TRBD1. Trimming cost V 5 bases and J 1 base; bases outside gene matches: 7. The CDR3 has 15 residues. The germline V gene encodes CDR1 LNHDA and CDR2 SQIVND (reference sequence). The CDR3 loop is CASSSPGQKNTEAFF. DNA for the CDR3: TGTGCCAGTAGTTCGCCGGGACAGAAGAACACTGAAGCTTTCTTT.

This clone was counted a few times. This sequence joins TRBV10-3 and TRBJ1-2; possibly TRBD1 for D (5 bases). The CDR3 runs 11 residues. V lost 8 bases and J 7 bases, leaving 11 bases between the germline ends. CDR1 is ENHRY, CDR2 SYGVKD, per germline. The CDR3 nucleotides are TGTGCCATCGGGGGGGTCGGTGGCTACACCTTC. Its protein product is CAIGGVGGYTF.

V usage is TRBV6-5 and J usage is TRBJ2-7; 7 bases are a match to TRBD2. CDR1 and CDR2 from the germline V gene are MNHEY and SVGAGI. V lost 0 bases to trimming and J lost 5 bases; unmatched junction nucleotides: 7. The CDR3 spans 15 residues. CDR3 loop: CASSYSAGGGNEQYF. CDR3 DNA: TGTGCCAGCAGTTACTCAGCCGGGGGAGGGAACGAGCAGTACTTC.

This clone showed up just once. This chain links TRBV5-3 with TRBJ1-5; 9 bases map to TRBD1. TRBV5-3 is an open reading frame whose function is uncertain. V shed 3 bases, J shed 2 bases, and the junction held 15 bases outside the gene matches. The CDR3 is 19 residues long. CDR3 residues: CARSCTTPGQGKGNQPQHF. CDR3 in DNA: TGTGCCAGAAGCTGCACCACTCCGGGACAGGGAAAGGGCAATCAGCCCCAGCATTTT.

The chain is built from TRBV4-2 and TRBJ2-7, with TRBD2 matching over 9 bases. The CDR3 has 15 residues. V was pared by 1 base and J by 4 bases, with 5 bases of the junction left unmatched. Germline CDR1 and CDR2: LGHNA and YNFKEQ. The CDR3 DNA sequence: TGTGCCAGCAGCCAAGGACTAGCGGACCGTTACGAGCAGTACTTC. Residues: CASSQGLADRYEQYF.

V usage is TRBV11-2 and J usage is TRBJ2-7, with D unresolved. Germline loops: CDR1 SGHAT, CDR2 FQNNGV. There are 13 residues in the CDR3. Deletions cut 2 bases from V and 4 bases from J, with 9 bases between. The CDR3 nucleotides read TGTGCCAGCAGCTTAAATAGCCGGTACGAGCAGTACTTC. Its protein product is CASSLNSRYEQYF.

V usage is TRBV18 and J usage is TRBJ1-2, with D tentatively TRBD1 (6 bases). Germline values: CDR1 KGHSH, CDR2 LQKENI. The CDR3 is 15 amino acids. V lost 4 bases and J 8 bases, leaving 20 bases between the germline ends. The CDR3 DNA reads TGTGCCAGCTCACTCAACAGGGATACCTCGGAAGGCTACACCTTC. It encodes CASSLNRDTSEGYTF.

The chain uses TRBV6-1 and TRBJ2-3; 11 bases agree with TRBD2. This CDR3 has 16 residues. V gave up 4 bases and J gave up 3 bases; unmatched junction bases: 6. Per germline, CDR1 MNHNS and CDR2 SASEGT. CDR3 amino acids: CASSAHSGGGTDTQYF. CDR3 coding DNA: TGTGCCAGCAGTGCCCATAGCGGGGGGGGGACAGATACGCAGTATTTT.

The rearrangement uses TRBV10-3 and TRBJ1-4; the match to TRBD1 covers 7 bases. Looked up from germline, CDR1 is ENHRY and CDR2 is SYGVKD. Trimming removed 2 bases from V and 5 bases from J; junction bases left unmatched: 8. This CDR3 is 16 amino acids long. The CDR3 DNA sequence: TGTGCCATCAGTGAGAATAGGGGACAGAAGAATGAAAAACTGTTTTTT. Amino acid sequence: CAISENRGQKNEKLFF.

V usage is TRBV2 and J usage is TRBJ2-4, with D possibly being TRBD1 (5 bases). CDR3 length: 14 amino acids. Germline V CDR1 and CDR2: SNHLY, FYNNEI. V lost 1 base to trimming and J lost 10 bases, with 14 bases between them. The CDR3 bases are TGTGCCAGCAGTGAAGGTCAGGGAAGAAAAATTCAGTACTTC. It encodes CASSEGQGRKIQYF.

The rearrangement links TRBV7-6 to TRBJ2-1; 8 bases agree with TRBD1. CDR1 is SGHVS, CDR2 FNYEAQ, per germline. V shed 5 bases, J shed 7 bases, and the junction held 7 bases outside the gene matches. The CDR3 has 14 amino acids. The CDR3 is CASSIPTGANEQFF. The CDR3 DNA sequence: TGTGCCAGCAGCATCCCGACAGGGGCAAATGAGCAGTTCTTC.